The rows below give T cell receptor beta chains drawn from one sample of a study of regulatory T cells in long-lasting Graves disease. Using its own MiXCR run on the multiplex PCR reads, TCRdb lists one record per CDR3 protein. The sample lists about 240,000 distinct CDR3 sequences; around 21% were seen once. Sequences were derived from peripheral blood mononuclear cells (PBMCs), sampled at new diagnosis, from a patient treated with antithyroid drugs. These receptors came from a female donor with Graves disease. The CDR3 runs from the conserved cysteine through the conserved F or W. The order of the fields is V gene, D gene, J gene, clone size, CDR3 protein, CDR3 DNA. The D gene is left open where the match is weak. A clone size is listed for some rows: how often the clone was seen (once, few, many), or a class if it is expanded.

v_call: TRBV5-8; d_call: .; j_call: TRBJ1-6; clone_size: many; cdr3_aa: CASSFDGESPLHF; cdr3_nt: TGTGCCAGCAGCTTCGACGGTGAATCACCCCTCCACTTT
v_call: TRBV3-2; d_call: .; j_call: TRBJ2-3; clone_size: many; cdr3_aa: CASTTDTQYF; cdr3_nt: TGTGCCAGCACCACAGATACGCAGTATTTT
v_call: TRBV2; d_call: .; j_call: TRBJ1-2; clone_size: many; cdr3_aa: CASPVIGRPGNYGYTF; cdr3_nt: TGTGCCAGCCCGGTAATAGGACGCCCGGGAAACTATGGCTACACCTTC
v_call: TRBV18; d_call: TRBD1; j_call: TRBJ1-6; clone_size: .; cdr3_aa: CASSPREGRGNRSPLHF; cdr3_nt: TGTGCCAGCTCACCTCGCGAGGGCAGGGGGAATCGGTCACCCCTCCACTTT
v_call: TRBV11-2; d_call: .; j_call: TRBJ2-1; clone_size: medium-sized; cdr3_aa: CASSLGLTEQFF; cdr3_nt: TGTGCCAGCAGCTTAGGTCTGACTGAGCAGTTCTTC
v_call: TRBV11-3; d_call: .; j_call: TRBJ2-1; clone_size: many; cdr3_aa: CASSLAPTGPNEQFF; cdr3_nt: TGTGCCAGCAGCTTAGCTCCTACAGGACCCAATGAGCAGTTCTTC
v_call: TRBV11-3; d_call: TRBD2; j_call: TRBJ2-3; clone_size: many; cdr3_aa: CASSREDSDTQYF; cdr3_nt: TGTGCCAGCAGCCGGGAGGACTCAGATACGCAGTATTTT
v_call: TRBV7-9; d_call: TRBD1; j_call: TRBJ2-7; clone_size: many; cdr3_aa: CASSPITGTATYEQYF; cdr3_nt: TGTGCCAGCAGCCCGATAACCGGGACAGCCACCTACGAGCAGTACTTC
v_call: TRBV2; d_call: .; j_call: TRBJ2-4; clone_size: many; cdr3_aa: CASSEQGFDKNIQYF; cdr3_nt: TGTGCCAGCAGTGAACAGGGTTTTGACAAAAACATTCAGTACTTC
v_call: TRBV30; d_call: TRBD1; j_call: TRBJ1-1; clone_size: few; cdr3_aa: CAWRRDSPKAFF; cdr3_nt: TGTGCCTGGAGGAGGGACAGTCCGAAAGCTTTCTTT
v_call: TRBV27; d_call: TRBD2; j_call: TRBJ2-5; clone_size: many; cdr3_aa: CASSSHGGGLNQETQYF; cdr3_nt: TGTGCCAGCAGTTCCCATGGCGGGGGGCTCAACCAAGAGACCCAGTACTTC
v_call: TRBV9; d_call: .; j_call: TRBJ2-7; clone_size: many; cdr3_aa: CASSVGTASYEQYF; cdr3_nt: TGTGCCAGCAGCGTAGGGACTGCTTCCTACGAGCAGTACTTC
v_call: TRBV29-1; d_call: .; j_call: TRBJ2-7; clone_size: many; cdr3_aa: CSVIRESYEQYF; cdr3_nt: TGCAGCGTGATCCGGGAATCCTACGAGCAGTACTTC
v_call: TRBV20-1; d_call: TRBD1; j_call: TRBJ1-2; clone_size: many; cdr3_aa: CSAPIAIYRGQFVYGYTF; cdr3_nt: TGCAGTGCCCCAATAGCCATCTACAGGGGGCAATTTGTTTATGGCTACACCTTC